This is a list of T cell receptor beta chains from one sample in a study of T cell responses to AZD1222 COVID-19 vaccine. Method: immunoSEQ multiplex PCR; TCRdb's copy keeps in-frame clones and lacks some. The sample lists roughly 170,000 clones, around 87% occurring once. Specimen: peripheral blood, collected on day 0 of AZD1222 vaccination. These TCRs come from an adult in good health. The CDR3 runs from the conserved cysteine through the conserved F or W. D genes are given only for firm matches.

D: NA; V: TRBV28; CDR3: CASSLRTGFQAFF
D: NA; V: TRBV11-2; CDR3: CASSLYRYPYEQYF
D: NA; V: TRBV5-1; CDR3: CASSLGAGAASQETQYF
D: NA; V: TRBV28; CDR3: CASSTRTVSLDTQYF
D: TRBD2; V: TRBV7-9; CDR3: CASSTTTSGGNEQFF
D: TRBD1; V: TRBV9; CDR3: CASSAGRTGRNSNQPQHF
D: TRBD2; V: TRBV2; CDR3: CASSGGLAGVFAEQYF
D: NA; V: TRBV19; CDR3: CASGDGTHSGNTIYF
D: TRBD2; V: TRBV11-2; CDR3: CASSLVGGRVDEQFF
D: NA; V: TRBV9; CDR3: CASSASLGRYRASTDTQYF
D: TRBD1; V: TRBV12-5; CDR3: CASGPSGTGKETQYF
D: NA; V: TRBV20-1; CDR3: CSASPTPTGLISSEQYF
D: NA; V: TRBV3-1/TRBV3-2; CDR3: CASSPTFGRSEAFF
D: NA; V: TRBV2; CDR3: CASSHVEREFF
D: TRBD2; V: TRBV28; CDR3: CASSSRTSGRTDTQYF
D: TRBD1; V: TRBV5-6; CDR3: CASSPAWTGWENTIYF
D: NA; V: TRBV7-9; CDR3: CASSLGDYGYTF
D: TRBD1; V: TRBV11-2; CDR3: CASSLTGVYGYTF
D: NA; V: TRBV5-1; CDR3: CASSRASLTEAFF
D: NA; V: TRBV10-2; CDR3: CASKAPGSANEKLFF
D: TRBD1; V: TRBV5-6; CDR3: CASSFGQGVGGYTF
D: NA; V: TRBV24-1; CDR3: CATSDLPQDGYTF
D: NA; V: TRBV19; CDR3: CASSKREGGNQPQHF
D: TRBD2; V: TRBV7-6; CDR3: CASSFLAGGGSYEQYF
D: TRBD2; V: TRBV27; CDR3: CASSSTPGTRRHYEQYF
D: NA; V: TRBV6-5; CDR3: CASSYSPSVDQPQHF
D: NA; V: TRBV9; CDR3: CASSVHPDPDSGETQYF
D: NA; V: TRBV6-6; CDR3: CASRSTGTLTYEQYF
D: NA; V: TRBV6-5; CDR3: CASRRLVYNEQFF
D: NA; V: TRBV2; CDR3: CASRAIYGPATIEQYF
D: NA; V: TRBV3-1/TRBV3-2; CDR3: CASSQDWRIATNEKLFF
D: NA; V: TRBV9; CDR3: CASSVGSLAGSSSYEQYF
D: NA; V: TRBV6-5; CDR3: CASSLGLGPSDGYTF